This TCR beta chain stems from a study of blood T cell repertoires in COVID-19. Study details: COVID-19 samples, acute and convalescent, were from the United States, Italy and Spain. From T cells, B-cell-depleted T cells, or PBMCs came the material, which was cDNA or gDNA.

Original methodology: Amplification from reference gene primers served as the basis for estimated nucleated cell counts. Profiling relied on immunoSEQ multiplex PCR, and the TCRdb table lists in-frame clones only, not all of them. From that table come the V and J calls and clone size; the DNA was used to work out D and trimming. Found here are roughly 99,000 clones, roughly 90% of them singletons; the top ten hold 4.9%. The CDR3 spans 15 residues. Germline V CDR1 and CDR2: SEHNR, FQNEAQ (reference sequence). The V and J ends lost 1 base and 9 bases respectively, with 13 bases between them. Sequencing was done on a sample of peripheral blood. The rearrangement joins TRBV7-9 to TRBJ1-6; D gene unclear. The receptor comes from a middle-aged man with active or convalescent COVID-19. The CDR3 DNA sequence: TGTGCCAGCAGCTTAGGAAACAGAGAAATTTCACCCCTCCACTTT. It specifies CASSLGNREISPLHF.